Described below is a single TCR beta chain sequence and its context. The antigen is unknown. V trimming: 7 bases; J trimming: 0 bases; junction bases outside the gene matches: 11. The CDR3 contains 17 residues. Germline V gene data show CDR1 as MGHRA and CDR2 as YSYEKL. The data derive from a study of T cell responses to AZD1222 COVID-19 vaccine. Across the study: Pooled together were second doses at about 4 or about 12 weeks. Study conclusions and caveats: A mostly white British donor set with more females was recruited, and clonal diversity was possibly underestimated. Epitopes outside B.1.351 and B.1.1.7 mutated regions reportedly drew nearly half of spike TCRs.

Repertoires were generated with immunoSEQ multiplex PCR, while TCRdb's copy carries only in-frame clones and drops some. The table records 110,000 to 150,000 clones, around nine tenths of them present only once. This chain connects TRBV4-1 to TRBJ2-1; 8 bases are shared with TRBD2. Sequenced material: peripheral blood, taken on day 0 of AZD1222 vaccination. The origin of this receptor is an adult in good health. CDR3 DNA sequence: TGCGCCAGCACAAACGATATTCTAGCGGGCTCCTACAATGAGCAGTTCTTC. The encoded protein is CASTNDILAGSYNEQFF.